Reported below is one T cell receptor (beta chain). In the original workflow: Amplification of reference gene primers provided the estimated nucleated cell counts. Only in-frame clones appear in the TCRdb table, and some are missing; sequencing was by immunoSEQ multiplex PCR. From that table come the V and J calls and clone size; the DNA was used to work out D and trimming. The sample shows about 170,000 clones, around 84% of them seen only once. This specimen comes from a study of blood T cell repertoires in COVID-19. Across the study: Samples representing acute and convalescent COVID-19 were sourced from the United States, Italy and Spain. T cells, B-cell-depleted T cells, or PBMCs supplied cDNA or gDNA.

Seattle-derived patients entered the study during active infection and were followed longitudinally. CDR3 length: 13 residues. Germline CDR1 reads SGHTA; CDR2 reads FQGNSA. V shed 4 bases, J shed 9 bases, and the junction held 4 bases outside the gene matches. Sequencing used peripheral blood. The V call is TRBV7-2, the J call TRBJ2-5; 11 nucleotides line up with TRBD2. The TCR sequence derives from a woman at least 80 years old with COVID-19, enrolled during active disease. CDR3 in DNA: TGTGCCAGCAGCTCGACTAGCGGGACCGCCCAGTACTTC. Translating it yields CASSSTSGTAQYF.